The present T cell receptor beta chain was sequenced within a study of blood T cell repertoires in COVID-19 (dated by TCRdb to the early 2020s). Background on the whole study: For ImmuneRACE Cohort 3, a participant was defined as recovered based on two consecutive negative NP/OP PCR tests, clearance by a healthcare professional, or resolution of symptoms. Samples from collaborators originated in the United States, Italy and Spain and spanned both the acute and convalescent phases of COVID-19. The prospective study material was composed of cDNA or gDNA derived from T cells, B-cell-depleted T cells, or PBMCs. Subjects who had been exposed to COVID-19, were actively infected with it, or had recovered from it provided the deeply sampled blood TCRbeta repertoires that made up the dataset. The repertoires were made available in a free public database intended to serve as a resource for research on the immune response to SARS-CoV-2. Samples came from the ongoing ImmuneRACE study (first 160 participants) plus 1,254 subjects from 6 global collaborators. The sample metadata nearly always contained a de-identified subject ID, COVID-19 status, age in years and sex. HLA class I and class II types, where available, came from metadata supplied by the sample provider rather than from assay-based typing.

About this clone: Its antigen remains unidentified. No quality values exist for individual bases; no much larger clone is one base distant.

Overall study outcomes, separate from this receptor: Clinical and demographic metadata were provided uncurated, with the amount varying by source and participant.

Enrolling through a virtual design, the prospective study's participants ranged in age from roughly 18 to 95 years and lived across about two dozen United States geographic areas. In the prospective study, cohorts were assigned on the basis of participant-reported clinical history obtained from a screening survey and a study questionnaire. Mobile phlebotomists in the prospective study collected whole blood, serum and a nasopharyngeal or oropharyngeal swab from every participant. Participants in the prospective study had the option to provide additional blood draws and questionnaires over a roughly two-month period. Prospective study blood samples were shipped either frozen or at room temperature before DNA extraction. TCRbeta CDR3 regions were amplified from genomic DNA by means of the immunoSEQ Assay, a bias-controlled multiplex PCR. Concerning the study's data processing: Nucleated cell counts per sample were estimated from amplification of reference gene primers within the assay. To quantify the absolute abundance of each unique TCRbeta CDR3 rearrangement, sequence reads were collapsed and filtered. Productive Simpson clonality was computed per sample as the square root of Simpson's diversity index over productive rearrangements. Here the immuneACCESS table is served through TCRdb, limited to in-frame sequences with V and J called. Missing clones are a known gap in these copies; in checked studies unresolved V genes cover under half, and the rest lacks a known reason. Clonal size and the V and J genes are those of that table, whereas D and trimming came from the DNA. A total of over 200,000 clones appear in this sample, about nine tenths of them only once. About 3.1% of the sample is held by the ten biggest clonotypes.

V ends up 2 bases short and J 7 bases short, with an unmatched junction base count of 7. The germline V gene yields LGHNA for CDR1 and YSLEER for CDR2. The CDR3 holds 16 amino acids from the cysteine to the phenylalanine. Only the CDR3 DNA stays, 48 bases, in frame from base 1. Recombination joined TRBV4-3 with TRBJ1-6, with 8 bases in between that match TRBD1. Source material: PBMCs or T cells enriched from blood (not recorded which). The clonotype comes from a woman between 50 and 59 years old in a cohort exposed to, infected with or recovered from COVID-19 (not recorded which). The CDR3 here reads CASSQYPDRANSPLHF. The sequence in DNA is TGCGCCAGCAGCCAATACCCGGACAGGGCGAATTCACCCCTCCACTTT.